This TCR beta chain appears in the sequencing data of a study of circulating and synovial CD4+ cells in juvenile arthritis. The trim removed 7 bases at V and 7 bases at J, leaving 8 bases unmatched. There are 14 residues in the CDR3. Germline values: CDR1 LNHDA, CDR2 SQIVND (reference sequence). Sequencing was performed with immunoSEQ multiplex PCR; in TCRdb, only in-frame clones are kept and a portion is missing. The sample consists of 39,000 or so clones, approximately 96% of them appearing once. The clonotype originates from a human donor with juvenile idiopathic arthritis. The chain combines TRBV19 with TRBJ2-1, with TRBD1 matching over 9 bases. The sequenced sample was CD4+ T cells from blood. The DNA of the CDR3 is TGTGCCAGTACTAGGACAGGGGTAGAGAATGAGCAGTTCTTC. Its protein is CASTRTGVENEQFF.